These 25 T cell receptor beta chains were sequenced from one sample in a study of cytomegalovirus exposure and HLA in healthy donors. PCR used 60 Vbeta primers and 13 Jbeta primers. Here immunoSEQ multiplex PCR was the method, and the copy in TCRdb shows in-frame clones only, minus some. The sample lists around 110,000 clones, 75% occurring once. Input material: PBMCs. Receptors originate from a male donor in good health and CMV-seropositive.

This chain links TRBV10-3 with TRBJ1-2, with 7 bases fitting TRBD1. In germline, CDR1 is ENHRY, CDR2 SYGVKD. V was clipped by 6 bases and J by 6 bases; unmatched bases: 4. The CDR3 has 12 amino acids. CDR3 sequence (DNA): TGTGCCATCAGCCGACAGGGTCATGGCTACACCTTC. The encoded protein is CAISRQGHGYTF.

J is TRBJ2-2 and V is TRBV5-1; D remains ambiguous. The CDR3 is 12 amino acids. In germline, CDR1 is SGHRS, CDR2 YFSETQ. The V and J ends lost 4 bases and 8 bases respectively, with 9 bases between them. The CDR3 reads CASSPVYGELFF. CDR3 nucleotide sequence: TGCGCCAGCAGCCCCGTGTATGGGGAGCTGTTTTTT.

The rearrangement links TRBV27 to TRBJ2-7; the match to TRBD1 covers 10 bases. The length of the CDR3 is 16 residues. Trimming cost V 5 bases and J 0 bases; bases outside gene matches: 7. The germline gives CDR1 MNHEY, CDR2 SMNVEV (reference sequence). The DNA of the CDR3 is TGTGCCAGCAGTCCCAGACAGGGGGCGAGCTCCTACGAGCAGTACTTC. Amino acid sequence: CASSPRQGASSYEQYF.

The chain recombines TRBV6-1 with TRBJ2-7, with 8 bases identical to TRBD1. The CDR3 is 13 amino acids. CDR1 is MNHNS and CDR2 is SASEGT in the germline V gene. V gave up 6 bases and J gave up 1 base; unmatched junction bases: 2. The CDR3: CASRTGASYEQYF. DNA for the CDR3: TGTGCCAGCAGGACAGGGGCATCCTACGAGCAGTACTTC.

The chain carries TRBV7-6 and TRBJ2-5; 8 bases line up with TRBD2. The CDR3 is 14 residues long. Looked up from germline, CDR1 is SGHVS and CDR2 is FNYEAQ. The J segment lost 5 bases and the V segment lost 4 bases, leaving 6 bases of the junction unmatched. CDR3 sequence reads: CASSWGTSRETQYF. The CDR3 DNA sequence: TGTGCCAGCAGCTGGGGGACTAGTAGGGAGACCCAGTACTTC.

This clone was counted between two and nine times. The genes are TRBV19 and TRBJ1-2, with 10 bases fitting TRBD1. The germline V gene encodes CDR1 LNHDA and CDR2 SQIVND (reference sequence). V lost 6 bases to trimming and J lost 6 bases; unmatched junction nucleotides: 10. CDR3 length: 15 residues. In DNA, the CDR3 is TGTGCCAGTAGCTACTCGCCGGGACAGGGGCATGGCTACACCTTC. Translating it yields CASSYSPGQGHGYTF. Looking up the rest from reference TRBV19 and TRBJ1-2 gives the full variable domain: DGGITQSPKYLFRKEGQNVTLSCEQNLNHDAMYWYRQDPGQGLRLIYYSQIVNDFQKGDIAEGYSVSREKKESFPLTVTSAQKNPTAFYLCASSYSPGQGHGYTFGSGTRLTVV.

V usage is TRBV2 and J usage is TRBJ2-3, with a possible D match to TRBD2 (6 bases). CDR3 length: 12 residues. Germline CDR1 and CDR2: SNHLY and FYNNEI. Trimming stripped 8 bases from V and 3 bases from J, with 9 bases between. Here the CDR3 DNA reads TGTGCCAGCGCCGGGGGAACAGATACGCAGTATTTT. Amino acids: CASAGGTDTQYF.

The chain combines TRBV5-1 with TRBJ2-1; 11 nucleotides agree with TRBD2. V was clipped by 6 bases and J by 0 bases; unmatched bases: 17. There are 20 residues in the CDR3. The germline V gene has CDR1 SGHRS and CDR2 YFSETQ. In nucleotides, the CDR3 is TGCGCCAGCACCTCCTGGGGGACTAGCGGCGCTATAAGCTCCTACAATGAGCAGTTCTTC. It is translated as CASTSWGTSGAISSYNEQFF.

In this sample, this clone turned up once. The rearrangement joins TRBV5-1 to TRBJ2-3; TRBD1 is a possible D gene (6 bases). The length of the CDR3 is 14 residues. The germline V gene has CDR1 SGHRS and CDR2 YFSETQ. The germline V and J ends were trimmed by 4 bases and 4 bases, with 13 bases remaining between them. CDR3: CASSQGHGPDTQYF. The CDR3 nucleotides read TGCGCCAGCAGCCAGGGACATGGCCCAGATACGCAGTATTTT.

The chain joins TRBV5-4 to TRBJ1-4; the D gene is possibly TRBD1 (6 bases). Germline lookup yields CDR1 SGHNT and CDR2 YYREEE (reference sequence). CDR3 length equals 14 residues. V lost 4 bases and J lost 4, with 11 bases in between. The CDR3 spells CASSPDRFNEKLFF. The CDR3 nucleotides are TGTGCCAGCAGCCCGGACAGATTTAATGAAAAACTGTTTTTT.

This chain links TRBV28 with TRBJ2-7, with D possibly matching TRBD2 (6 bases). The CDR3 is 16 residues long. CDR1 MDHEN and CDR2 SYDVKM come from the germline V gene. V was cut by 5 bases and J by 5 bases, with 22 bases left in between. CDR3 in DNA: TGTGCCAGCAGTCTCCCTCAATATGGCGGGGACCACGAGCAGTACTTC. Its protein product is CASSLPQYGGDHEQYF.

This clone turned up a few times. J is TRBJ2-1 and V is TRBV9; no clear D gene. The CDR3 spans 15 residues. Trimming took off 3 bases at V and 5 bases at J, with 15 bases between the two ends. Germline lookup yields CDR1 SGDLS and CDR2 YYNGEE. CDR3 sequence: CASSEVDGGHNEQFF. CDR3 in DNA: TGTGCCAGCAGCGAAGTGGATGGCGGCCACAATGAGCAGTTCTTC.

The chain uses TRBV30 and TRBJ1-1; the D is unclear. CDR1 and CDR2 from the germline V gene are GTSNPN and SVGIG (reference sequence). The ends were cut back, 8 bases at V and 7 bases at J, with 17 bases in the middle. The CDR3 is 12 residues long. The CDR3 is CAGTRAAGEAFF. CDR3 DNA sequence: TGTGCCGGAACTAGAGCGGCGGGTGAAGCTTTCTTT.

The chain combines TRBV30 with TRBJ2-2; 7 nucleotides line up with TRBD1. The CDR3 spans 14 residues. From germline, CDR1 is GTSNPN and CDR2 SVGIG (reference sequence). V gave up 3 bases and J gave up 1 base; unmatched junction bases: 2. Here the CDR3 reads CAWRYRGNTGELFF. The DNA for the CDR3 is TGTGCCTGGAGGTACAGGGGGAACACCGGGGAGCTGTTTTTT.

The rearrangement uses TRBV10-3 and TRBJ1-1; 9 nucleotides agree with TRBD1. The CDR3 runs to 17 residues. The V segment lost 6 bases and the J segment 0 bases; nucleotides outside the gene matches: 11. Germline CDR1 ENHRY, CDR2 SYGVKD. CDR3 in DNA: TGTGCCATCAGGCCGGGACAGGGTATCGTAGTGAACACTGAAGCTTTCTTT. Translated, it gives CAIRPGQGIVVNTEAFF.

The chain links TRBV7-2 to TRBJ2-3; 8 bases are a match to TRBD2. J was trimmed by 3 bases and V by 2 bases; bases with no gene match: 7. Germline CDR1 reads SGHTA; CDR2 reads FQGNSA. This CDR3 spans 16 amino acids. The CDR3 coding sequence is TGTGCCAGCAGCTTATTAGGGAGCGGGAGTACAGATACGCAGTATTTT. The encoded protein is CASSLLGSGSTDTQYF.

This chain uses TRBV5-4 with TRBJ2-3, with unresolved D. The CDR3 length is 16 residues. Germline V CDR1 and CDR2: SGHNT, YYREEE (reference sequence). V dropped 0 bases and J dropped 0 bases, with 11 bases sitting between them. CDR3 amino acids: CASSLEYRESTDTQYF. The CDR3 DNA sequence: TGTGCCAGCAGCTTGGAGTACAGAGAAAGCACAGATACGCAGTATTTT.

The V and J genes are TRBV28 and TRBJ1-2, with D unclear. The V end lost 3 bases, the J end lost 8 bases, and 16 bases lay between the germline ends. CDR1 and CDR2 from the germline V gene are MDHEN and SYDVKM. The CDR3 consists of 14 residues. The CDR3 DNA is TGTGCCAGCAGTTTGAGTGCCCCTCCCTGGGGCTACACCTTC. As protein: CASSLSAPPWGYTF.

The chain couples TRBV5-1 to TRBJ2-3; 10 bases fit TRBD2. Unmatched junction bases numbered 5, after V lost 4 bases and J lost 6 bases. The germline CDR1 and CDR2 sequences are SGHRS and YFSETQ. This CDR3 is built from 14 residues. This CDR3 reads CASSRLAGADTQYF. In DNA form, the CDR3 reads TGCGCCAGCAGCCGGCTAGCGGGGGCGGATACGCAGTATTTT.

The genes are TRBV28 and TRBJ2-1, with 10 bases lining up with TRBD2. Trimming removed 2 bases from V and 5 bases from J; junction bases left unmatched: 6. Germline V gene sequence: CDR1 MDHEN, CDR2 SYDVKM. The length of the CDR3 is 16 residues. DNA of the CDR3: TGTGCCAGCAGTTTACTCATTGGGACTAGCGACAATGAGCAGTTCTTC. Protein sequence: CASSLLIGTSDNEQFF.

The chain couples TRBV11-2 to TRBJ1-4, with 7 bases fitting TRBD1. This CDR3 has 15 amino acids. After removal of 5 bases from V and 5 bases from J, the junction contained 8 bases not matched to a gene. CDR1 and CDR2 (germline): SGHAT, FQNNGV. The CDR3 DNA reads TGTGCCAGCAGCCCCGGACAGGCTTCGAATGAAAAACTGTTTTTT. It translates to CASSPGQASNEKLFF.

The chain has TRBV30 and TRBJ1-5; D is ambiguous. Germline V gene sequence: CDR1 GTSNPN, CDR2 SVGIG (reference sequence). The CDR3 is made up of 16 amino acids. V was cut by 4 bases and J by 2 bases, with 18 bases left in between. CDR3 sequence: CAWTVGGAARNQPQHF. CDR3 sequence (DNA): TGTGCCTGGACTGTTGGAGGCGCCGCTCGCAATCAGCCCCAGCATTTT.

The chain carries TRBV7-9 and TRBJ1-4; unclear D gene. Deletions cut 0 bases from V and 13 bases from J, with 18 bases between. Germline CDR1 reads SEHNR; CDR2 reads FQNEAQ (reference sequence). The CDR3 loop spans 15 amino acids. CDR3 residues: CASSLAPATSWPLFF. CDR3 DNA: TGTGCCAGCAGCTTAGCGCCCGCCACGTCGTGGCCACTGTTTTTT.

V and J are TRBV14 and TRBJ2-7, with D perhaps matching TRBD2 (6 bases). This CDR3 comprises 16 residues. Germline values: CDR1 SGHDN, CDR2 FVKESK. Trimming removed 4 bases at V and 0 bases at J, with 16 bases between. CDR3 nucleotide sequence: TGTGCCAGCAGCCCCCCCGCGGGGACCGGCTCCTACGAGCAGTACTTC. It translates to CASSPPAGTGSYEQYF.

This chain uses TRBV15 with TRBJ1-5; TRBD1 is a possible D gene (5 bases). V was cut by 3 bases and J by 3 bases, with 18 bases left in between. Germline loops: CDR1 LNHNV, CDR2 YYDKDF (reference sequence). The CDR3 has 17 amino acids. The CDR3 loop is CATSRDKSSVYNQPQHF. In nucleotides, the CDR3 is TGTGCCACCAGCAGGGACAAATCATCGGTGTACAATCAGCCCCAGCATTTT.